The present entry profiles one T cell receptor beta chain with its context. This sample is drawn from a study of blood T cell repertoires in COVID-19. Overall study: Sites across the United States, Italy and Spain contributed samples from acute and convalescent COVID-19. Sample material is recorded as cDNA or gDNA derived from T cells, B-cell-depleted T cells, or PBMCs.

The germline gives CDR1 MNHEY, CDR2 SVGAGI. Trimming took 6 bases from V and 2 from J; bases not matched to a gene: 4. The CDR3 totals 15 residues. Per the original methods: Scientists estimated how many nucleated cells there were by amplifying reference gene primers. Sequencing was performed with immunoSEQ multiplex PCR; in TCRdb, only in-frame clones are kept and a portion is missing. The V and J calls and the clone size are those of that table, but D and trimming were determined from the DNA. The data hold just under 65,000 clones, with about four fifths observed a single time. The sequencing sample was made of peripheral blood. The clonotype was recovered from a human donor in a cohort sampled during active COVID-19. The V call is TRBV6-5, the J call TRBJ2-3; 11 positions match TRBD2. The CDR3 is CASRTSGGNTDTQYF. The CDR3 DNA is TGTGCCAGCAGAACTAGCGGGGGCAACACAGATACGCAGTATTTT.